This section outlines one T cell receptor beta chain sequence together with its context. No antigen is known for it. The time point was: week 47, end of study. Every single dose of the vaccine, 300 ug of mutant IDH1 20-mer peptide, came with topical imiquimod. Patients underwent eight vaccinations, which took place in weeks 1, 3, 5, 7, 11, 15, 19 and 23. The astrocytomas were IDH1-mutant, ATRX-negative, and WHO grade 3 or 4. Germline V CDR1 and CDR2: SNHLY, FYNNEI. This CDR3 comprises 15 residues. J gave up 5 bases and V 7 bases, and 6 bases lay outside the gene matches. The data were obtained in a study of a mutant IDH1 vaccine in newly diagnosed glioma. Study as a whole: Following radiotherapy alone, or alongside temozolomide cycles, vaccination was started after an interval of 4-6 weeks. Beforehand, treatment had been radiotherapy, temozolomide, or both; the majority received both.

Repertoires were generated with immunoSEQ multiplex PCR, while TCRdb's copy carries only in-frame clones and drops some. The profile covers almost 25,000 clones, with 82% appearing a single time and under 4% taken by the ten largest. The J gene is TRBJ2-1, the V gene TRBV2; TRBD2 matches 12 bases. The sequencing here drew on PBMCs, taken from a glioma patient whose treatment included an IDH1 peptide vaccine. The clonotype originates from a middle-aged man with glioma. Some clones in this sample may be carry-over from other donors' samples. The CDR3 loop is CASTRLAGANNEQFF. In DNA form, the CDR3 reads TGTGCCAGCACAAGACTAGCGGGGGCGAACAATGAGCAGTTCTTC.